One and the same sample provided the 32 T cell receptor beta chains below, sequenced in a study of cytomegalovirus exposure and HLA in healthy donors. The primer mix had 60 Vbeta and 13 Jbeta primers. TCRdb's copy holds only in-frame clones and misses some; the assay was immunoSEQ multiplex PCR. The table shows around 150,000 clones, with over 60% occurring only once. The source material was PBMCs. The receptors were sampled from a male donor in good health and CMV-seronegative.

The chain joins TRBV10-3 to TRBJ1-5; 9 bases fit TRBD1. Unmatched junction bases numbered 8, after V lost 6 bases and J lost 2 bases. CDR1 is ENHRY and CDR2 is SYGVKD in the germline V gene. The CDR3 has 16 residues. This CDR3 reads CAISKGQGKGNQPQHF. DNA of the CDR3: TGTGCCATCAGCAAGGGACAGGGAAAGGGCAATCAGCCCCAGCATTTT.

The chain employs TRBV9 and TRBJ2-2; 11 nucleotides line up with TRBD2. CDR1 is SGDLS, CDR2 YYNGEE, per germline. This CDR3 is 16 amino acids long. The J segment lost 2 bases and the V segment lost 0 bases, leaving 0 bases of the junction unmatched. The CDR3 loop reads CASSVGLAGNTGELFF. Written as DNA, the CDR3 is TGTGCCAGCAGCGTAGGACTAGCGGGAAACACCGGGGAGCTGTTTTTT.

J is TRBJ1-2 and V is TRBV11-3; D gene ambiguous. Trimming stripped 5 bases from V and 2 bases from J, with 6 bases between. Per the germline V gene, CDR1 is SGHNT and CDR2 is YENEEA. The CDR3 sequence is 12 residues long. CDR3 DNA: TGTGCCAGCAGCGCGATCAACTATGGCTACACCTTC. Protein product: CASSAINYGYTF.

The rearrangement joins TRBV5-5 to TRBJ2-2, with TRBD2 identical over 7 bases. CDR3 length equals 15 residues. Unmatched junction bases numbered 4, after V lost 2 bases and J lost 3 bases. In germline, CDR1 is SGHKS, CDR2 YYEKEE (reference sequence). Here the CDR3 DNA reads TGTGCCAGCAGCTTAAGCGGGGCGCACACCGGGGAGCTGTTTTTT. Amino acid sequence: CASSLSGAHTGELFF.

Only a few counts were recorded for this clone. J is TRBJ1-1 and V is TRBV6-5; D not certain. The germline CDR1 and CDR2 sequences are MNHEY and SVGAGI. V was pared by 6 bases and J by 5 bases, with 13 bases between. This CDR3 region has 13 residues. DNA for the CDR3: TGTGCCAGCAGCCTAATACGGGGAACTGAAGCTTTCTTT. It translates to CASSLIRGTEAFF.

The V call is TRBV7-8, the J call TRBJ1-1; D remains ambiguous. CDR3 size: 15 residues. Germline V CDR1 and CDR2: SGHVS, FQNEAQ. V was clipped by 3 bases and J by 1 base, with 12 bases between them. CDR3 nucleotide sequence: TGTGCCAGCAGCTTCGGGTTTCCTTCGAACACTGAAGCTTTCTTT. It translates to CASSFGFPSNTEAFF.

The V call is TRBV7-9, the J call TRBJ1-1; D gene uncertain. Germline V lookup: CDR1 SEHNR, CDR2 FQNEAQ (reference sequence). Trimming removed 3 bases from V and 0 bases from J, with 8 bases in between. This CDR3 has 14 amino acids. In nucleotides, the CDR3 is TGTGCCAGCAGCTTCGGGATAATGAACACTGAAGCTTTCTTT. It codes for CASSFGIMNTEAFF.

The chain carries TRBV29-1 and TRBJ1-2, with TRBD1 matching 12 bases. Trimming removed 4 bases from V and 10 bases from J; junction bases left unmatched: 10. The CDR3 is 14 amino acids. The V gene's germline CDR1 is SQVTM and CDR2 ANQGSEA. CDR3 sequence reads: CSVVFVGQGADYTF. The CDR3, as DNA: TGCAGCGTTGTTTTTGTGGGACAGGGGGCAGACTACACCTTC.

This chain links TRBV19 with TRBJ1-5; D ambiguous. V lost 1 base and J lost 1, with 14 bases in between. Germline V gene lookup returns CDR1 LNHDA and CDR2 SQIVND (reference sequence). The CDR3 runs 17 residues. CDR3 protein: CASSIVDFAGSNQPQHF. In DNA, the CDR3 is TGTGCCAGTAGTATAGTTGACTTTGCGGGAAGCAATCAGCCCCAGCATTTT.

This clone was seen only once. CDR3 bases: TGTGCCAGCAGCTTAGGGGGGGTCGGCTATGGCTACACCTTC. Translated: CASSLGGVGYGYTF. The V gene is TRBV7-2, the J gene TRBJ1-2; a possible D gene is TRBD1 (5 bases). The V gene lost 1 base and the J gene lost 4 bases, with 10 bases spanning the gap. Germline V gene data show CDR1 as SGHTA and CDR2 as FQGNSA. The CDR3 is 14 amino acids.

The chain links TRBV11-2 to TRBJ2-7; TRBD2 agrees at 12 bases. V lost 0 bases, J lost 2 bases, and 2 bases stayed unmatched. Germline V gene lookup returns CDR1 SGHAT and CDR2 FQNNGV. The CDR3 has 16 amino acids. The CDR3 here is CASSLDSSGRAYEQYF. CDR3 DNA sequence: TGTGCCAGCAGCTTAGACTCTAGCGGGAGGGCCTACGAGCAGTACTTC.

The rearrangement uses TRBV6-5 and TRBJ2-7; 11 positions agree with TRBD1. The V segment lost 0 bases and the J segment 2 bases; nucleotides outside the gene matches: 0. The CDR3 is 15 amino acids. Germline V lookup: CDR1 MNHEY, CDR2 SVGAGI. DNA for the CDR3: TGTGCCAGCAGTTACTCGGGACAGGGGGCCTACGAGCAGTACTTC. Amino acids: CASSYSGQGAYEQYF.

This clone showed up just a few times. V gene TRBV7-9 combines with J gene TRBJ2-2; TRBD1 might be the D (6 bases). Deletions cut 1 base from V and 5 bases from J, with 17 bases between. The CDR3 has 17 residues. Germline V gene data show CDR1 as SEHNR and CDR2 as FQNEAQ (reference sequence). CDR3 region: CASSLGSGDPYTGELFF. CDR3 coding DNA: TGTGCCAGCAGCTTAGGTTCAGGGGATCCTTATACCGGGGAGCTGTTTTTT.

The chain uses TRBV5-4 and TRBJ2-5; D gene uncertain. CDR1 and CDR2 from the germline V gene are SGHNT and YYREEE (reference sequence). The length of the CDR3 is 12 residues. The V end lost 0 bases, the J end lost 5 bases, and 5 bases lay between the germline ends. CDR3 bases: TGTGCCAGCAGCTTGGGGCGGGAGACCCAGTACTTC. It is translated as CASSLGRETQYF.

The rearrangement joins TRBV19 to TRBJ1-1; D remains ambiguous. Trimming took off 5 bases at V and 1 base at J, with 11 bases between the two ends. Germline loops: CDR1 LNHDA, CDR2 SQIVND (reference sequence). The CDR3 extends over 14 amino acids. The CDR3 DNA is TGTGCCAGTAGTCGGGAGGGCAAGAACACTGAAGCTTTCTTT. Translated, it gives CASSREGKNTEAFF.

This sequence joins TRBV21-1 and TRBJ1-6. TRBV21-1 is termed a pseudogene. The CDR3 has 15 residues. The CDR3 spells CASSGGLPYNSPLHF. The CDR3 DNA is TGTGCCAGCAGCGGAGGCCTTCCTTATAATTCACCCCTCCACTTT.

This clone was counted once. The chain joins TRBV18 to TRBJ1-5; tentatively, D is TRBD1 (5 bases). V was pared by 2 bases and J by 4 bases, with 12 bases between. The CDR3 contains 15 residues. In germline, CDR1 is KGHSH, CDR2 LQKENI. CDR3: CASSPSGTQNQPQHF. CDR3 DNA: TGTGCCAGCTCACCATCCGGGACTCAAAATCAGCCCCAGCATTTT.

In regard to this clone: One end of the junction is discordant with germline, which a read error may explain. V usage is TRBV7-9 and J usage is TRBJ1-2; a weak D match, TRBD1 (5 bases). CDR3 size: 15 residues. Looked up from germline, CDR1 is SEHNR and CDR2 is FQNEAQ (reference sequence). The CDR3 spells CSSSLPGGANYGYTF. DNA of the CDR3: TGTTCCAGCAGCCTGCCGGGAGGGGCGAACTATGGCTACACCTTC.

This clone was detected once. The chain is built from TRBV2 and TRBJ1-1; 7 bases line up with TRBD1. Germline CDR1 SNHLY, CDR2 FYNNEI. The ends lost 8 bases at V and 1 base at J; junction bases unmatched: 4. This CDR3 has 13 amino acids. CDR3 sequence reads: CASGRQGNTEAFF. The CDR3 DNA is TGTGCCAGCGGCCGACAGGGGAACACTGAAGCTTTCTTT.

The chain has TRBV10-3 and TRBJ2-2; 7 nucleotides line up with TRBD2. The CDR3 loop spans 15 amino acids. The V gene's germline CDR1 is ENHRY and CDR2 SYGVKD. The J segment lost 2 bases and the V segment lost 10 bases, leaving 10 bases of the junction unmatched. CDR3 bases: TGTGCCACCCAGTCGGGAGGATCCAACACCGGGGAGCTGTTTTTT. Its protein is CATQSGGSNTGELFF.

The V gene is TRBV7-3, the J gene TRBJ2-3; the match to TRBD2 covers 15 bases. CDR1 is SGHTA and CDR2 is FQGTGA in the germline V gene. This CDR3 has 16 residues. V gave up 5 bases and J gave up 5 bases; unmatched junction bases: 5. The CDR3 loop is CASSPGLAGGGDTQYF. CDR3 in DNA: TGTGCCAGCAGCCCGGGACTAGCGGGGGGAGGAGATACGCAGTATTTT.

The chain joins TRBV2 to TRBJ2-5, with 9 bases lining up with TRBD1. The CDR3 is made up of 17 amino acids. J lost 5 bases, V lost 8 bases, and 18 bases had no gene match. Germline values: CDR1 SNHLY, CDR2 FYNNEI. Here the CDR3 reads CASPPNPTQGAWETQYF. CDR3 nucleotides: TGTGCCAGCCCCCCAAACCCCACACAGGGGGCGTGGGAGACCCAGTACTTC.

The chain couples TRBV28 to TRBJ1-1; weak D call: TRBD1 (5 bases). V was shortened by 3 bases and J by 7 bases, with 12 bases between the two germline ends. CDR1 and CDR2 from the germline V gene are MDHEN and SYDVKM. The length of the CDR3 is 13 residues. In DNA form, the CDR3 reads TGTGCCAGCAGTTTCCAGGGATGGGGTGAAGCTTTCTTT. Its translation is CASSFQGWGEAFF.

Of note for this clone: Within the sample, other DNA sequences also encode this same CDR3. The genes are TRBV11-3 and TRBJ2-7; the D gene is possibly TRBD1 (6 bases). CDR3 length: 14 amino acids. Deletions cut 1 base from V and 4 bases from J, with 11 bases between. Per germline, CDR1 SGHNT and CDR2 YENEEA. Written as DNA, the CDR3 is TGTGCCAGCAGCTTAGTACAGGGCCCATACGAGCAGTACTTC. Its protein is CASSLVQGPYEQYF.

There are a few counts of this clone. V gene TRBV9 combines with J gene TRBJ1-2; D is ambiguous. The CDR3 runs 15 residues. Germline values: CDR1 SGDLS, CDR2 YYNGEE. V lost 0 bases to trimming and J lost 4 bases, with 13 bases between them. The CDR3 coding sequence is TGTGCCAGCAGCGTAGACGGCGGTGAAATCTATGGCTACACCTTC. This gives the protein CASSVDGGEIYGYTF.

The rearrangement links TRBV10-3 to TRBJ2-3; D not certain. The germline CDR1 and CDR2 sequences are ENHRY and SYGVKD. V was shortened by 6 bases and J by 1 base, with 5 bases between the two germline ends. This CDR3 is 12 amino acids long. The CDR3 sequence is CAISSGTDTQYF. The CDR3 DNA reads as TGTGCCATCAGCAGTGGCACAGATACGCAGTATTTT.

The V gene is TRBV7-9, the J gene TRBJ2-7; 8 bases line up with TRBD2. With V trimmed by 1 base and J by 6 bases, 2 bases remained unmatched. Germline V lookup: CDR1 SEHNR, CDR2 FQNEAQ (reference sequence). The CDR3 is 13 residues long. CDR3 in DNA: TGTGCCAGCAGCTTAGGCCTAGCGGGCGAGCAGTACTTC. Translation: CASSLGLAGEQYF. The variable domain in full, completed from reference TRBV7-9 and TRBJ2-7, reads DTGVSQNPRHKITKRGQNVTFRCDPISEHNRLYWYRQTLGQGPEFLTYFQNEAQLEKSRLLSDRFSAERPKGSFSTLEIQRTEQGDSAMYLCASSLGLAGEQYFGPGTRLTVT.

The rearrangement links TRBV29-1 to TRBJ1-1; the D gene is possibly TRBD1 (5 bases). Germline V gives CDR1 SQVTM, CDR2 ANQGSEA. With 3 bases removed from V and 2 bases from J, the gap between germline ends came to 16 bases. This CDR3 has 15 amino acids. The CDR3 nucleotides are TGCAGCGTTGAGGCCTCGGGACTCCACAACACTGAAGCTTTCTTT. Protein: CSVEASGLHNTEAFF.

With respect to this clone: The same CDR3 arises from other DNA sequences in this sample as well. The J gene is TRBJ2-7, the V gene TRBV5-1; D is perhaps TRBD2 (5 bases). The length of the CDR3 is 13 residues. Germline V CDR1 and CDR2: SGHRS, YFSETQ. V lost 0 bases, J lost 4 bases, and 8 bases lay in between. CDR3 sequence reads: CASSLAPGYEQYF. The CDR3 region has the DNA TGCGCCAGCAGCTTGGCCCCGGGGTACGAGCAGTACTTC. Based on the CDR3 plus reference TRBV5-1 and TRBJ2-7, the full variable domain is KAGVTQTPRYLIKTRGQQVTLSCSPISGHRSVSWYQQTPGQGLQFLFEYFSETQRNKGNFPGRFSGRQFSNSRSEMNVSTLELGDSALYLCASSLAPGYEQYFGPGTRLTVT.

CDR3: CASSLLIGRNAFF. The CDR3 nucleotides read TGCGCCAGCAGCCTACTAATAGGGAGGAACGCTTTCTTT. V is TRBV5-1 and J is TRBJ1-1, with D uncertain. Looked up from germline, CDR1 is SGHRS and CDR2 is YFSETQ. This CDR3 is built from 13 residues. V was cut by 4 bases and J by 11 bases, with 18 bases left in between.

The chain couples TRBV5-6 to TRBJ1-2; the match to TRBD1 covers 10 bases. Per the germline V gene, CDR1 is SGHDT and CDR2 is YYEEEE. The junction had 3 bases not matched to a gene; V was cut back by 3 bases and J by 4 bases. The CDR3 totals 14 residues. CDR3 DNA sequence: TGTGCCAGCAGCTCCCGGACAGGGGGCTATGGCTACACCTTC. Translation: CASSSRTGGYGYTF.

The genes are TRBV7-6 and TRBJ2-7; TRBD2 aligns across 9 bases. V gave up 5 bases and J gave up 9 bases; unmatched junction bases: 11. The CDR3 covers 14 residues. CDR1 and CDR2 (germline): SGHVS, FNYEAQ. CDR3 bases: TGTGCCAGCAGCCCAACAGGGACTAGCTCGGCGCAGTACTTC. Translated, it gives CASSPTGTSSAQYF.